Presented here are 23 T cell receptor beta chains from one specimen sequenced in a study of T cell clones after liver transplantation (dated by TCRdb to the late 2010s). The time point label for this specimen denotes: pre-transplant. Receptors were amplified or captured by the immunoSEQ multiplex PCR assay. This is the immuneACCESS table as TCRdb keeps it, with only in-frame sequences that have V and J called. A part of the clones is gone; compared with another copy, unresolved V genes explain less than half, and the rest is unexplained. The sample table lists approximately 68,000 clones, about 80% of them with a count of one. The ten largest make up roughly 0.6% of the sample. Material: CD4+ T cells from blood, obtained before liver transplant. These receptors were obtained from a human donor who received a liver transplant.

The gene calls are TRBV4-3 and TRBJ1-1, with TRBD1 matching over 8 bases. The CDR3 totals 14 residues. CDR1 LGHNA and CDR2 YSLEER come from the germline V gene. After removal of 4 bases from V and 3 bases from J, the junction contained 4 bases not matched to a gene. CDR3 nucleotide sequence: TGCGCCAGCAGCCGAATGACAGGGGACACTGAAGCTTTCTTT. Encoded protein: CASSRMTGDTEAFF.

This clone has only a few counts. This chain uses TRBV7-2 with TRBJ1-2; possible D gene TRBD1, 6 bases. Germline CDR1 and CDR2: SGHTA and FQGNSA. This CDR3 comprises 16 residues. Between the trimmed V and J ends, which lost 2 bases and 6 bases, there was a span of 19 bases. This chain's CDR3 is CASSLRHTGLNHGYTF. DNA of the CDR3: TGTGCCAGCAGCTTACGCCACACAGGGCTGAACCATGGCTACACCTTC.

The J gene is TRBJ2-3, the V gene TRBV28, with D perhaps being TRBD1 or TRBD2 (5 bases each). The germline V gene encodes CDR1 MDHEN and CDR2 SYDVKM. This CDR3 spans 15 amino acids. V shed 2 bases and J shed 0 bases, with 9 bases lying between them. Here the CDR3 DNA reads TGTGCCAGCAGTTTAGGGGGTCCAAGCACAGATACGCAGTATTTT. Translated, it gives CASSLGGPSTDTQYF.

The chain links TRBV28 to TRBJ1-4; D may be TRBD1 (6 bases). The CDR3 is 15 residues long. Germline V gives CDR1 MDHEN, CDR2 SYDVKM. The V end lost 2 bases, the J end lost 8 bases, and 15 bases lay between the germline ends. The CDR3 bases are TGTGCCAGCAGTTTACAAAACAGGGTGCGCGAAAAACTGTTTTTT. Protein product: CASSLQNRVREKLFF.

For the CDR3, the DNA is TGCGCCAGCAGCTCCGTAGCGGGAGGTACCTACAATGAGCAGTTCTTC. This translates into CASSSVAGGTYNEQFF. V and J are TRBV5-1 and TRBJ2-1, with 10 positions matching TRBD2. The V gene's germline CDR1 is SGHRS and CDR2 YFSETQ. The CDR3 extends over 16 amino acids. J gave up 2 bases and V 3 bases, and 5 bases lay outside the gene matches. The complete variable domain, with remaining parts taken from reference TRBV5-1 and TRBJ2-1, reads KAGVTQTPRYLIKTRGQQVTLSCSPISGHRSVSWYQQTPGQGLQFLFEYFSETQRNKGNFPGRFSGRQFSNSRSEMNVSTLELGDSALYLCASSSVAGGTYNEQFFGPGTRLTVL.

This clone has just one count. The chain recombines TRBV6-1 with TRBJ2-5; D might be TRBD2 (6 bases). This CDR3 spans 12 amino acids. The V end was cut by 8 bases, the J end by 5 bases, with 12 bases between. Per the germline V gene, CDR1 is MNHNS and CDR2 is SASEGT. The CDR3 region has the DNA TGTGCCAGCCTTGGGGAGGTGGAGACCCAGTACTTC. It encodes CASLGEVETQYF.

The rearrangement uses TRBV5-1 and TRBJ2-3; 7 nucleotides agree with TRBD2. Trimming removed 6 bases from V and 3 bases from J; junction bases left unmatched: 16. The CDR3 contains 17 residues. Germline loops: CDR1 SGHRS, CDR2 YFSETQ. CDR3 bases: TGCGCCAGCACCCTTCATGTTGGGGAGGGCCGGACAGATACGCAGTATTTT. Protein product: CASTLHVGEGRTDTQYF.

V is TRBV6-5 and J is TRBJ2-1; unclear D gene. V was pared by 4 bases and J by 9 bases, with 7 bases between. The CDR3 spans 11 residues. Germline V gene sequence: CDR1 MNHEY, CDR2 SVGAGI. CDR3 in amino acids: CASSWTGEQFF. CDR3 DNA: TGTGCCAGCAGTTGGACGGGTGAGCAGTTCTTC.

The genes are TRBV30 and TRBJ1-2; D remains unclear. The V gene's germline CDR1 is GTSNPN and CDR2 SVGIG (reference sequence). The CDR3 spans 13 residues. V was cut by 0 bases and J by 2 bases, with 7 bases left in between. The DNA of the CDR3 is TGTGCCTGGAGTGTTTCCTTAAACTATGGCTACACCTTC. This translates into CAWSVSLNYGYTF.

The CDR3 coding sequence is TGTGCCTGGAGTTTCAGGAGGGGGGAGAAGTTCGGGGAGCAGTTCTTC. It codes for CAWSFRRGEKFGEQFF. The chain couples TRBV30 to TRBJ2-1; D is possibly TRBD1 or TRBD2 (6 bases each). Trimming pared 2 bases from V and 10 bases from J, leaving 24 bases between. The CDR3 runs to 16 residues. Germline CDR1 is GTSNPN and CDR2 is SVGIG (reference sequence).

This chain links TRBV23-1 with TRBJ1-5; possible D gene TRBD1, 6 bases. TRBV23-1 is an open reading frame whose function is uncertain. This CDR3 is 15 amino acids long. Trimming shortened V by 10 bases and J by 0 bases, and 16 bases separated the two germline ends. In DNA form, the CDR3 reads TGCGCCATCCTAGGGACAAAGTATAGCAATCAGCCCCAGCATTTT. Translating gives CAILGTKYSNQPQHF.

This clone has just a few counts. V gene TRBV6-5 combines with J gene TRBJ2-7, with D perhaps TRBD1 (5 bases). Trimming cost V 7 bases and J 1 base, with 14 bases left between them. The CDR3 has 14 residues. Germline values: CDR1 MNHEY, CDR2 SVGAGI. CDR3: CASMVGPPSYEQYF. CDR3 DNA sequence: TGTGCCAGCATGGTGGGGCCCCCTTCCTACGAGCAGTACTTC.

A word on this clone: The identical CDR3 is also encoded by other nucleotide sequences in the sample. The rearrangement joins TRBV18 to TRBJ2-7, with no clear D. CDR1 is KGHSH and CDR2 is LQKENI in the germline V gene. This CDR3 has 13 amino acids. Trimming stripped 1 base from V and 0 bases from J, with 4 bases between. The CDR3, as DNA: TGTGCCAGCTCACCACTGGGCTCCTACGAGCAGTACTTC. It is translated as CASSPLGSYEQYF.

The genes are TRBV5-1 and TRBJ2-1; possibly TRBD1 for D (6 bases). CDR1 and CDR2 from the germline V gene are SGHRS and YFSETQ. The ends were cut back, 9 bases at V and 1 base at J, with 14 bases in the middle. The CDR3 has 14 amino acids. The CDR3 spells CATSRGGSYNEQFF. CDR3 sequence (DNA): TGCGCCACCTCAAGAGGGGGTTCCTACAATGAGCAGTTCTTC.

The V and J genes are TRBV9 and TRBJ1-3, with 10 positions matching TRBD1. The CDR3 covers 15 residues. CDR1 and CDR2 from the germline V gene are SGDLS and YYNGEE. The V segment lost 2 bases and the J segment 2 bases; nucleotides outside the gene matches: 1. The CDR3 sequence is CASSVGTGAGNTIYF. CDR3 DNA sequence: TGTGCCAGCAGCGTTGGGACAGGGGCTGGAAACACCATATATTTT.

V usage is TRBV5-1 and J usage is TRBJ2-1; D might be TRBD1 (6 bases). The CDR3 length is 14 residues. V lost 2 bases, J lost 5 bases, and 11 bases lay in between. Germline V gene sequence: CDR1 SGHRS, CDR2 YFSETQ. CDR3 DNA sequence: TGCGCCAGCAGCTTTTGGGACACTGACAATGAGCAGTTCTTC. Translated, it gives CASSFWDTDNEQFF.

The J gene is TRBJ2-7, the V gene TRBV5-1; TRBD2 matches 14 bases. V gave up 4 bases and J gave up 2 bases; unmatched junction bases: 11. CDR1 is SGHRS and CDR2 is YFSETQ in the germline V gene. This CDR3 is 18 amino acids long. The CDR3 DNA reads TGCGCCAGCAGCCCAGGGACTAGCGGGAGTTTCTGGGCCTACGAGCAGTACTTC. The encoded protein is CASSPGTSGSFWAYEQYF. The entire variable domain, with the rest obtained from reference TRBV5-1 and TRBJ2-7, is as follows: KAGVTQTPRYLIKTRGQQVTLSCSPISGHRSVSWYQQTPGQGLQFLFEYFSETQRNKGNFPGRFSGRQFSNSRSEMNVSTLELGDSALYLCASSPGTSGSFWAYEQYFGPGTRLTVT.

J is TRBJ2-1 and V is TRBV19; D assignment may be TRBD1 or TRBD2 (5 bases each). Germline V gene data show CDR1 as LNHDA and CDR2 as SQIVND (reference sequence). The V end lost 3 bases, the J end lost 2 bases, and 11 bases lay between the germline ends. The length of the CDR3 is 15 residues. CDR3 in amino acids: CASSMRGTTYNEQFF. The CDR3 bases are TGTGCCAGTAGTATGAGGGGAACGACCTACAATGAGCAGTTCTTC.

The chain has TRBV28 and TRBJ1-2; D not certain. Germline CDR1 MDHEN, CDR2 SYDVKM. Trimming removed 6 bases from V and 1 base from J, with 6 bases in between. This CDR3 is 12 amino acids long. The chain's CDR3 is CASRPINYGYTF. The CDR3 region has the DNA TGTGCCAGCAGACCGATTAACTATGGCTACACCTTC.

This chain connects TRBV28 to TRBJ2-5; tentatively, D is TRBD1 or TRBD2 (6 bases each). Trimming stripped 4 bases from V and 7 bases from J, with 19 bases between. Germline CDR1 MDHEN, CDR2 SYDVKM. This CDR3 contains 15 residues. The CDR3 here is CASSYTPTGGSTQYF. Here the CDR3 DNA reads TGTGCCAGCAGTTATACCCCGACAGGAGGGTCGACCCAGTACTTC.

The chain combines TRBV28 with TRBJ1-4; tentative D call: TRBD1 (6 bases). Trimming took 5 bases from V and 6 from J, leaving 16 bases between them. Germline lookup yields CDR1 MDHEN and CDR2 SYDVKM. This CDR3 spans 15 amino acids. The CDR3 here is CASSPLTGFDEKLFF. CDR3 DNA: TGTGCCAGCAGTCCACTGACAGGATTTGATGAAAAACTGTTTTTT.

The rearrangement joins TRBV5-4 to TRBJ2-1, with TRBD2 matching 7 bases. The CDR3 extends over 16 amino acids. CDR1 SGHNT and CDR2 YYREEE come from the germline V gene (reference sequence). The J segment lost 0 bases and the V segment lost 3 bases, leaving 6 bases of the junction unmatched. CDR3 coding DNA: TGTGCCAGCAGCTCACTGGGAGGGAGCTCCTACAATGAGCAGTTCTTC. Its protein product is CASSSLGGSSYNEQFF.

V is TRBV28 and J is TRBJ2-7; D is perhaps TRBD1 (6 bases). This CDR3 contains 14 residues. V dropped 6 bases and J dropped 2 bases, with 14 bases sitting between them. The germline V gene has CDR1 MDHEN and CDR2 SYDVKM. CDR3: CASSQDRITYEQYF. CDR3 nucleotides: TGTGCCAGCAGCCAGGACAGAATAACCTACGAGCAGTACTTC.